What follows are 28 T cell receptor beta chains derived from one specimen sequenced in a study of T cells in Graves' hyperthyroidism and ophthalmopathy. Amplification targeted TCR beta CDR3 regions from RNA transcripts. TCR CDR3 regions were first amplified by RT-PCR with HTBI primers. One entry per CDR3 protein results from TCRdb running MiXCR on the multiplex PCR reads. The sample lists 300,000 to 500,000 distinct CDR3 sequences, about 16% seen once, with about 31% in the top ten. Sequenced material: blood. Every receptor here comes from a woman aged 25 to 39 with Graves' hyperthyroidism.

In its sample, this clonotype was seen a few times. The chain couples TRBV20-1 to TRBJ1-2; tentative D call: TRBD1 (6 bases). The CDR3 consists of 13 residues. Trimming stripped 4 bases from V and 4 bases from J, with 13 bases between. Germline values: CDR1 DFQATT, CDR2 SNEGSKA (reference sequence). In DNA, the CDR3 is TGCAGTGCTAAGAACAGGGATGGCTATGGCTACACCTTC. Protein product: CSAKNRDGYGYTF.

The genes are TRBV7-2 and TRBJ1-4, with 7 bases fitting TRBD1. Germline loops: CDR1 SGHTA, CDR2 FQGNSA. J lost 7 bases, V lost 1 base, and 9 bases had no gene match. CDR3 length equals 16 residues. DNA of the CDR3: TGTGCCAGCAGCTTAGTGGCAGGGGGGGGTGGTGAAAAACTGTTTTTT. Translating gives CASSLVAGGGGEKLFF.

This clonotype was counted many times. J is TRBJ2-1 and V is TRBV7-9; 7 bases match TRBD1. V trimming: 6 bases; J trimming: 0 bases; junction bases outside the gene matches: 14. Germline V gives CDR1 SEHNR, CDR2 FQNEAQ (reference sequence). The CDR3 loop spans 18 amino acids. DNA for the CDR3: TGTGCCAGCAGTCCTAAGCAAGGGGGCCAGAGCTCCTACAATGAGCAGTTCTTC. It encodes CASSPKQGGQSSYNEQFF.

In its sample, this clonotype was seen many times. This sequence joins TRBV20-1 and TRBJ1-1; D remains ambiguous. The CDR3 loop spans 8 amino acids. Germline V gives CDR1 DFQATT, CDR2 SNEGSKA (reference sequence). Trimming shortened V by 4 bases and J by 10 bases, and 4 bases separated the two germline ends. The CDR3 nucleotides are TGCAGTGCTATTGGAGCTTTCTTT. As protein: CSAIGAFF.

This clonotype has at least ten counts. J is TRBJ1-1 and V is TRBV7-8; weak D call: TRBD1 (5 bases). The CDR3 loop spans 15 amino acids. V lost 4 bases and J lost 3, with 15 bases in between. Germline assignment: CDR1 SGHVS and CDR2 FQNEAQ. CDR3 region: CASSYPGGRDTEAFF. The CDR3 DNA follows: TGTGCCAGCAGCTACCCGGGAGGCAGGGACACTGAAGCTTTCTTT.

This clonotype turned up a few times. This chain joins TRBV5-4 and TRBJ1-1; D perhaps matches TRBD1 (6 bases). The V and J ends lost 2 bases and 0 bases respectively, with 14 bases between them. The CDR3 has 16 amino acids. CDR1 is SGHNT and CDR2 is YYREEE in the germline V gene (reference sequence). The CDR3 here is CASSLQGLGVNTEAFF. The CDR3 DNA reads as TGTGCCAGCAGCTTACAGGGTCTCGGTGTGAACACTGAAGCTTTCTTT. Based on the CDR3 plus reference TRBV5-4 and TRBJ1-1, the full variable domain is ETGVTQSPTHLIKTRGQQVTLRCSSQSGHNTVSWYQQALGQGPQFIFQYYREEENGRGNFPPRFSGLQFPNYSSELNVNALELDDSALYLCASSLQGLGVNTEAFFGQGTRLTVV.

At least ten counts were recorded for this clonotype. J is TRBJ2-1 and V is TRBV20-1, with 8 bases aligning to TRBD2. The germline V gene has CDR1 DFQATT and CDR2 SNEGSKA (reference sequence). This CDR3 has 15 residues. V was pared by 1 base and J by 6 bases, with 8 bases of the junction left unmatched. The CDR3 region is CSARATGGFGNEQFF. CDR3 nucleotide sequence: TGCAGTGCTAGAGCGACGGGAGGGTTCGGCAATGAGCAGTTCTTC.

This clonotype was recorded a few times. This sequence joins TRBV13 and TRBJ1-1; TRBD1 might be the D (5 bases). Germline V lookup: CDR1 PRHDT, CDR2 FYEKMQ (reference sequence). Trimming stripped 1 base from V and 6 bases from J, with 15 bases between. The CDR3 runs 15 residues. The CDR3 sequence: CASSLEGSLGAEAFF. The CDR3 DNA follows: TGTGCCAGCAGCTTAGAGGGATCTCTGGGGGCTGAAGCTTTCTTT. The complete variable domain, with remaining parts taken from reference TRBV13 and TRBJ1-1, reads AAGVIQSPRHLIKEKRETATLKCYPIPRHDTVYWYQQGPGQDPQFLISFYEKMQSDKGSIPDRFSAQQFSDYHSELNMSSLELGDSALYFCASSLEGSLGAEAFFGQGTRLTVV.

The V and J genes are TRBV3-1 and TRBJ1-4, with 10 bases lining up with TRBD1. Losses at the gene ends were 2 bases for V and 5 bases for J; bases not matched to a gene: 2. Per germline, CDR1 LGHDT and CDR2 YNNKEL (reference sequence). There are 15 residues in the CDR3. CDR3 in amino acids: CASSQWGQGNEKLFF. CDR3 in DNA: TGTGCCAGCAGCCAATGGGGACAGGGGAATGAAAAACTGTTTTTT. Drawing the rest from reference TRBV3-1 and TRBJ1-4, the complete variable domain is DTAVSQTPKYLVTQMGNDKSIKCEQNLGHDTMYWYKQDSKKFLKIMFSYNNKELIINETVPNRFSPKSPDKAHLNLHINSLELGDSAVYFCASSQWGQGNEKLFFGSGTQLSVL.

This clonotype was counted at least ten times. The CDR3 here is CASSRSGTGKNIQYF. In DNA form, the CDR3 reads TGTGCCAGCAGCCGAAGCGGGACCGGGAAAAACATTCAGTACTTC. The rearrangement joins TRBV7-8 to TRBJ2-4; TRBD2 matches at 7 bases. The CDR3 length is 15 residues. The trim removed 5 bases at V and 4 bases at J, leaving 8 bases unmatched. The germline CDR1 and CDR2 sequences are SGHVS and FQNEAQ.

Only a few counts were recorded for this clonotype. The CDR3 nucleotides read TGTGCCAGCAGCCTGGGACAGACCAAAGCCTACGAGCAGTACTTC. Translated, it gives CASSLGQTKAYEQYF. The chain links TRBV7-2 to TRBJ2-7; 7 nucleotides line up with TRBD1. This CDR3 region has 15 residues. Per the germline V gene, CDR1 is SGHTA and CDR2 is FQGNSA. V lost 5 bases to trimming and J lost 2 bases; unmatched junction nucleotides: 9.

In its sample, this clonotype was seen once. This rearrangement joins TRBV6-1 to TRBJ2-1; D call uncertain. Germline V lookup: CDR1 MNHNS, CDR2 SASEGT. V lost 10 bases and J lost 1, with 14 bases in between. This CDR3 is built from 14 residues. The CDR3 DNA sequence: TGTGCCACGCGTATGGACGGGTCCTACAATGAGCAGTTCTTC. Translated, it gives CATRMDGSYNEQFF.

This clonotype was seen just once. Only one base separates this from a far larger clonotype, so it likely reflects a read error. This sequence joins TRBV29-1 and TRBJ2-3, with TRBD1 identical over 8 bases. Germline V gene data show CDR1 as SQVTM and CDR2 as ANQGSEA. J was trimmed by 5 bases and V by 6 bases; bases with no gene match: 4. This CDR3 contains 12 residues. CDR3 sequence (DNA): TGCAGCGTCGGACAGGGCAGAGATACGCAGTATTTT. Protein: CSVGQGRDTQYF.

V gene TRBV20-1 combines with J gene TRBJ1-4; D is uncertain. Germline-derived CDR1 and CDR2 are DFQATT and SNEGSKA (reference sequence). V dropped 4 bases and J dropped 8 bases, with 14 bases sitting between them. This CDR3 comprises 13 residues. CDR3 sequence: CSATKGIREKLFF. DNA of the CDR3: TGCAGTGCTACGAAGGGAATCAGGGAAAAACTGTTTTTT.

Ten or more counts support this clonotype. The chain couples TRBV2 to TRBJ2-7, with 8 bases lining up with TRBD2. V lost 6 bases, J lost 1 base, and 5 bases stayed unmatched. CDR1 is SNHLY, CDR2 FYNNEI, per germline. The CDR3 sequence is 14 residues long. CDR3 bases: TGTGCCAGCAGATGGCGGGAGGAGTCCTACGAGCAGTACTTC. As protein: CASRWREESYEQYF.

A few counts support this clonotype. The chain employs TRBV5-5 and TRBJ2-1; the D call may be TRBD1 or TRBD2 (5 bases each). From germline, CDR1 is SGHKS and CDR2 YYEKEE (reference sequence). V was cut by 4 bases and J by 8 bases, with 13 bases left in between. This CDR3 has 13 amino acids. The CDR3 loop is CASSEGPGHEQFF. The DNA for the CDR3 is TGTGCCAGCAGCGAGGGACCTGGGCATGAGCAGTTCTTC.

At least ten counts were recorded for this clonotype. The chain has TRBV2 and TRBJ1-5; 11 nucleotides line up with TRBD1. Per the germline V gene, CDR1 is SNHLY and CDR2 is FYNNEI. The J segment lost 9 bases and the V segment lost 4 bases, leaving 8 bases of the junction unmatched. The CDR3 length is 15 residues. The CDR3, as DNA: TGTGCCAGCAGTGTAGGACAGGGGGCAACCCTGCCCCAGCATTTT. The encoded protein is CASSVGQGATLPQHF.

The chain recombines TRBV6-2 or TRBV6-3 with TRBJ1-2; the D gene is possibly TRBD1 (6 bases). Germline V lookup: CDR1 MNHEY, CDR2 SVGEGT. With 6 bases removed from V and 1 base from J, the gap between germline ends came to 21 bases. The CDR3 contains 17 residues. CDR3 in amino acids: CASSSILFLDSNYGYTF. CDR3 nucleotides: TGTGCCAGCAGCTCGATATTGTTTTTGGACAGTAACTATGGCTACACCTTC.

The rearrangement uses TRBV20-1 and TRBJ1-1, with TRBD1 matching 8 bases. Trimming took 3 bases from V and 1 from J; bases not matched to a gene: 1. The germline V gene has CDR1 DFQATT and CDR2 SNEGSKA (reference sequence). The CDR3 covers 13 residues. The CDR3 DNA sequence: TGCAGTGCTAGCGGACAGGGGAACACTGAAGCTTTCTTT. Translation gives CSASGQGNTEAFF.

About this clonotype itself: A read error may be the cause here, since a much bigger clone is one base away. The J gene is TRBJ2-1, the V gene TRBV2; D not resolved. V was pared by 6 bases and J by 4 bases, with 16 bases between. This CDR3 has 15 residues. The germline V gene encodes CDR1 SNHLY and CDR2 FYNNEI. CDR3: CASRTASAVYNEQFF. The CDR3 bases are TGTGCCAGCAGAACGGCTAGTGCTGTGTACAATGAGCAGTTCTTC. The entire variable domain, with the rest obtained from reference TRBV2 and TRBJ2-1, is as follows: EPEVTQTPSHQVTQMGQEVILRCVPISNHLYFYWYRQILGQKVEFLVSFYNNEISEKSEIFDDQFSVERPDGSNFTLKIRSTKLEDSAMYFCASRTASAVYNEQFFGPGTRLTVL.

The chain carries TRBV12-3 or TRBV12-4 and TRBJ2-1; 7 bases map to TRBD1. This CDR3 has 14 amino acids. J lost 5 bases, V lost 6 bases, and 7 bases had no gene match. The CDR3 sequence: CASSLGGSHNEQFF. The CDR3 DNA is TGTGCCAGCAGCCTAGGGGGCAGCCACAATGAGCAGTTCTTC.

V and J are TRBV5-4 and TRBJ2-7; 11 bases line up with TRBD2. The CDR3 extends over 15 amino acids. Germline V gene lookup returns CDR1 SGHNT and CDR2 YYREEE (reference sequence). The junction had 6 bases not matched to a gene; V was cut back by 4 bases and J by 3 bases. CDR3 in amino acids: CASSRSTSGVYEQYF. For the CDR3, the DNA is TGTGCCAGCAGCCGATCGACTAGCGGGGTCTACGAGCAGTACTTC.

The sample holds a few counts of this clonotype. The chain is built from TRBV7-2 and TRBJ2-5; 8 nucleotides match TRBD2. The CDR3 spans 12 residues. J was trimmed by 9 bases and V by 7 bases; bases with no gene match: 7. Germline CDR1 and CDR2: SGHTA and FQGNSA. The CDR3 DNA is TGTGCCAGCAACCTCGGGGGGGGGGCCCAGTACTTC. Its translation is CASNLGGGAQYF.

This clonotype was detected a few times. The chain links TRBV5-1 to TRBJ2-2, with 12 bases lining up with TRBD2. The CDR3 has 17 amino acids. Losses at the gene ends were 2 bases for V and 5 bases for J; bases not matched to a gene: 7. CDR1 and CDR2 from the germline V gene are SGHRS and YFSETQ. CDR3 nucleotides: TGCGCCAGCAGCTTAACTAGCGGGAGGATAAGTACCGGGGAGCTGTTTTTT. Protein sequence: CASSLTSGRISTGELFF. Supplemented by reference TRBV5-1 and TRBJ2-2, the full variable domain reads KAGVTQTPRYLIKTRGQQVTLSCSPISGHRSVSWYQQTPGQGLQFLFEYFSETQRNKGNFPGRFSGRQFSNSRSEMNVSTLELGDSALYLCASSLTSGRISTGELFFGEGSRLTVL.

This clonotype has a handful of counts. The chain combines TRBV6-2 or TRBV6-3 with TRBJ1-1, with a weak D call TRBD1 (6 bases). V lost 6 bases and J lost 6, with 11 bases in between. The germline V gene has CDR1 MNHEY and CDR2 SVGEGT. This CDR3 contains 12 residues. CDR3 nucleotides: TGTGCCAGCAGCAACAGGGTTTCTGAAGCTTTCTTT. It specifies CASSNRVSEAFF.

This rearrangement joins TRBV5-1 to TRBJ1-1; 8 nucleotides align to TRBD1. After removal of 1 base from V and 5 bases from J, the junction contained 4 bases not matched to a gene. There are 14 residues in the CDR3. The V gene's germline CDR1 is SGHRS and CDR2 YFSETQ. The chain's CDR3 is CASSLQGAETEAFF. CDR3 bases: TGCGCCAGCAGCTTGCAGGGGGCAGAGACTGAAGCTTTCTTT.

At least ten counts were recorded for this clonotype. The rearrangement uses TRBV20-1 and TRBJ2-5, with 8 bases fitting TRBD2. CDR1 DFQATT and CDR2 SNEGSKA come from the germline V gene (reference sequence). J was trimmed by 11 bases and V by 6 bases; bases with no gene match: 11. This CDR3 region has 12 residues. The CDR3 DNA reads TGCAGTGCGCCCCGAGACACTAGCGGACAGTACTTC. It is translated as CSAPRDTSGQYF.

This clonotype was seen at least ten times. The chain couples TRBV20-1 to TRBJ2-7; TRBD1 aligns across 7 bases. CDR1 DFQATT and CDR2 SNEGSKA come from the germline V gene (reference sequence). The CDR3 is made up of 14 amino acids. The V gene end was trimmed by 1 base and the J gene end by 2 bases; junction bases not matched to a gene: 5. CDR3 nucleotide sequence: TGCAGTGCTAGAGGCCGGGACAGCCCCTACGAGCAGTACTTC. As protein: CSARGRDSPYEQYF.